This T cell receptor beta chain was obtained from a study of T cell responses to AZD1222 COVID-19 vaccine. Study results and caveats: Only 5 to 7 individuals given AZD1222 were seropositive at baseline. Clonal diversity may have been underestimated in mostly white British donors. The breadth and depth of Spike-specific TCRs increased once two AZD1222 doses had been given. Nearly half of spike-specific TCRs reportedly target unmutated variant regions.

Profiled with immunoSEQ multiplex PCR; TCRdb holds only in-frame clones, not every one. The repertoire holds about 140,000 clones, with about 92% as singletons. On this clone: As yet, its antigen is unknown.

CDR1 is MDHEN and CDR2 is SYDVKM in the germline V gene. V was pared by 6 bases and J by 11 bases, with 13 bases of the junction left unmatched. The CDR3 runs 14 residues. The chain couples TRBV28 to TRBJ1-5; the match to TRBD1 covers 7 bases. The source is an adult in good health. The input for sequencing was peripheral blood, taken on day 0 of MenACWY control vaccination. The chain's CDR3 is CASRGTDRGWAQHF. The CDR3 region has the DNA TGTGCCAGCAGGGGGACAGACCGCGGATGGGCCCAGCATTTT.